Below are 26 T cell receptor beta chains sequenced from a single sample in a study of OX40 agonist ivuxolimab in advanced cancers. Produced via immunoSEQ multiplex PCR; TCRdb's table is partial and in-frame only. The sample shows over 65,000 clones, roughly 90% of them seen only once. The source was CD4+ or CD8+ T cells sorted from blood, collected in a trial of the OX40 agonist ivuxolimab. Source of these receptors: an adult with an advanced solid tumor such as melanoma, head and neck, liver or kidney cancer.

The chain carries TRBV4-2 and TRBJ1-4; 7 bases are a match to TRBD1. Trimming at V came to 3 bases and at J to 7 bases, leaving 11 bases not matched to a gene. The CDR3 has 16 amino acids. The germline V gene encodes CDR1 LGHNA and CDR2 YNFKEQ. The CDR3 DNA is TGTGCCAGCAGCCAGATTTCGACAGGGCGCGGTGAAAAACTGTTTTTT. As protein: CASSQISTGRGEKLFF.

This chain links TRBV19 with TRBJ1-2, with 11 nucleotides matching TRBD1. This CDR3 is 16 amino acids long. Germline V lookup: CDR1 LNHDA, CDR2 SQIVND (reference sequence). V shed 5 bases, J shed 5 bases, and the junction held 10 bases outside the gene matches. The CDR3 region is CASSLPDRGRSYGYTF. The DNA of the CDR3 is TGTGCCAGTAGTCTTCCGGACAGGGGGCGATCTTATGGCTACACCTTC. Full variable domain (missing parts from reference TRBV19 and TRBJ1-2): DGGITQSPKYLFRKEGQNVTLSCEQNLNHDAMYWYRQDPGQGLRLIYYSQIVNDFQKGDIAEGYSVSREKKESFPLTVTSAQKNPTAFYLCASSLPDRGRSYGYTFGSGTRLTVV.

The chain has TRBV10-2 and TRBJ2-3; 8 bases are a match to TRBD2. Germline V gene lookup returns CDR1 WSHSY and CDR2 SAAADI. This CDR3 comprises 15 residues. Trimming took 6 bases from V and 5 from J; bases not matched to a gene: 10. The DNA for the CDR3 is TGCGCCAGCAGCCCGGAGGTAGCGGGGATAGATACGCAGTATTTT. Translating it yields CASSPEVAGIDTQYF.

This chain joins TRBV4-2 and TRBJ1-2, with unresolved D. Germline assignment: CDR1 LGHNA and CDR2 YNFKEQ. There are 15 residues in the CDR3. V lost 0 bases and J 6 bases, leaving 14 bases between the germline ends. The chain's CDR3 is CASSQDRSEADGYTF. The DNA of the CDR3 is TGTGCCAGCAGCCAAGATCGCTCCGAAGCGGATGGCTACACCTTC.

The chain links TRBV7-3 to TRBJ2-7; 10 nucleotides align to TRBD1. The trim removed 2 bases at V and 0 bases at J, leaving 1 base unmatched. Germline lookup yields CDR1 SGHTA and CDR2 FQGTGA. The CDR3 loop spans 15 amino acids. This CDR3 reads CASSLGQGDSYEQYF. The CDR3 nucleotides are TGTGCCAGCAGCTTAGGACAGGGGGACTCCTACGAGCAGTACTTC. Variable domain in full (rest from reference TRBV7-3 and TRBJ2-7): GAGVSQTPSNKVTEKGKYVELRCDPISGHTALYWYRQSLGQGPEFLIYFQGTGAADDSGLPNDRFFAVRPEGSVSTLKIQRTERGDSAVYLCASSLGQGDSYEQYFGPGTRLTVT.

The rearrangement links TRBV9 to TRBJ2-1; D is unclear. Trimming shortened V by 4 bases and J by 9 bases, and 8 bases separated the two germline ends. Germline V CDR1 and CDR2: SGDLS, YYNGEE. This CDR3 has 11 amino acids. CDR3 sequence (DNA): TGTGCCAGCAGCCAAGAAGTTGAGCAGTTCTTC. Encoded protein: CASSQEVEQFF. Complete variable domain (other parts from reference TRBV9 and TRBJ2-1): DSGVTQTPKHLITATGQRVTLRCSPRSGDLSVYWYQQSLDQGLQFLIQYYNGEERAKGNILERFSAQQFPDLHSELNLSSLELGDSALYFCASSQEVEQFFGPGTRLTVL.

The chain uses TRBV5-5 and TRBJ1-1; D remains unclear. V was clipped by 0 bases and J by 4 bases, with 10 bases between them. Germline assignment: CDR1 SGHKS and CDR2 YYEKEE (reference sequence). The CDR3 covers 14 residues. CDR3 sequence: CASSLESGGTEAFF. The CDR3, as DNA: TGTGCCAGCAGCTTGGAGTCGGGAGGCACTGAAGCTTTCTTT. Combining the CDR3 with reference TRBV5-5 and TRBJ1-1 gives the whole variable domain DAGVTQSPTHLIKTRGQQVTLRCSPISGHKSVSWYQQVLGQGPQFIFQYYEKEERGRGNFPDRFSARQFPNYSSELNVNALLLGDSALYLCASSLESGGTEAFFGQGTRLTVV.

This chain uses TRBV11-2 with TRBJ1-4; tentatively, D is TRBD1 (6 bases). The CDR3 has 14 amino acids. Germline-derived CDR1 and CDR2 are SGHAT and FQNNGV. Between the trimmed V and J ends, which lost 6 bases and 6 bases, there was a span of 14 bases. CDR3 in DNA: TGTGCCAGCAGGTCGGCAGGGGTGTATGAAAAACTGTTTTTT. Translation gives CASRSAGVYEKLFF.

The CDR3 reads CASSLLGGQGKVYEQYF. As DNA, the CDR3 is TGTGCCAGCAGTCTCCTGGGAGGACAGGGGAAGGTATACGAGCAGTACTTC. J is TRBJ2-7 and V is TRBV7-8; TRBD1 aligns across 9 bases. Trimming at V came to 6 bases and at J to 4 bases, leaving 16 bases not matched to a gene. This CDR3 has 17 residues. Germline lookup yields CDR1 SGHVS and CDR2 FQNEAQ.

The V and J genes are TRBV19 and TRBJ1-2; the D gene is possibly TRBD1 (6 bases). This CDR3 region has 14 residues. V lost 5 bases to trimming and J lost 1 base, with 11 bases between them. CDR1 and CDR2 (germline): LNHDA, SQIVND (reference sequence). In nucleotides, the CDR3 is TGTGCCAGTAGTCAGGACAGCCTTAACTATGGCTACACCTTC. It translates to CASSQDSLNYGYTF.

V usage is TRBV18 and J usage is TRBJ1-1, with a possible D match to TRBD1 (6 bases). The germline CDR1 and CDR2 sequences are KGHSH and LQKENI. The V end lost 1 base, the J end lost 5 bases, and 14 bases lay between the germline ends. This CDR3 spans 15 amino acids. The CDR3 DNA sequence: TGTGCCAGCTCACCACTTATAGGGGGGGAGACTGAAGCTTTCTTT. Encoded protein: CASSPLIGGETEAFF.

V usage is TRBV5-1 and J usage is TRBJ1-3; no clear D. Germline CDR1 is SGHRS and CDR2 is YFSETQ. Trimming pared 0 bases from V and 5 bases from J, leaving 21 bases between. CDR3 size: 18 residues. In DNA form, the CDR3 reads TGCGCCAGCAGCTTGGTCGGGCCGGGTTTGCTTCTTCGAAACACCATATATTTT. It specifies CASSLVGPGLLLRNTIYF.

This chain links TRBV7-2 with TRBJ2-7, with D possibly being TRBD1 or TRBD2 (5 bases each). Germline values: CDR1 SGHTA, CDR2 FQGNSA. The CDR3 length is 15 residues. With 1 base removed from V and 5 bases from J, the gap between germline ends came to 15 bases. The CDR3 region is CASSLGDPTVDEQYF. CDR3 nucleotide sequence: TGTGCCAGCAGCTTAGGGGACCCTACGGTCGACGAGCAGTACTTC.

The chain employs TRBV11-2 and TRBJ2-1; 13 nucleotides match TRBD2. With 1 base clipped from V and 5 bases from J, the junction kept 5 bases outside the gene matches. The CDR3 runs 17 residues. Germline V CDR1 and CDR2: SGHAT, FQNNGV. The DNA for the CDR3 is TGTGCCAGCAGCTTAGGGGCCGGGACTAGCGGGAACAATGAGCAGTTCTTC. It translates to CASSLGAGTSGNNEQFF.

J is TRBJ1-2 and V is TRBV28; 10 bases are shared with TRBD1. The ends lost 5 bases at V and 4 bases at J; junction bases unmatched: 7. In germline, CDR1 is MDHEN, CDR2 SYDVKM. The CDR3 is made up of 15 amino acids. The CDR3 loop is CASSDRGREVYGYTF. DNA of the CDR3: TGTGCCAGCAGTGACAGGGGGCGAGAGGTCTATGGCTACACCTTC.

The rearrangement joins TRBV10-3 to TRBJ2-3, with TRBD2 identical over 9 bases. The trim removed 6 bases at V and 3 bases at J, leaving 7 bases unmatched. The CDR3 is 15 amino acids. Germline V gives CDR1 ENHRY, CDR2 SYGVKD. CDR3 protein: CAIRRGGRVTDTQYF. CDR3 coding DNA: TGTGCCATCAGGAGAGGCGGGAGGGTGACAGATACGCAGTATTTT.

This clone came up once. The chain links TRBV14 to TRBJ2-2; no clear D. The CDR3 is 16 amino acids. Germline CDR1 and CDR2: SGHDN and FVKESK. V was trimmed by 0 bases and J by 4 bases, leaving 12 bases between them. CDR3: CASSQDLLGFTGELFF. CDR3 bases: TGTGCCAGCAGCCAAGATCTATTAGGCTTCACCGGGGAGCTGTTTTTT.

V gene TRBV7-2 combines with J gene TRBJ2-7; 10 nucleotides match TRBD2. With V trimmed by 4 bases and J by 3 bases, 3 bases remained unmatched. The length of the CDR3 is 14 residues. Germline V lookup: CDR1 SGHTA, CDR2 FQGNSA. The CDR3 region is CASSSGLALYEQYF. In nucleotides, the CDR3 is TGTGCCAGCAGCTCGGGACTAGCGCTCTACGAGCAGTACTTC.

V gene TRBV10-3 combines with J gene TRBJ2-3; the D gene is possibly TRBD1 (6 bases). V lost 8 bases and J lost 6, with 15 bases in between. CDR1 and CDR2 from the germline V gene are ENHRY and SYGVKD. CDR3 size: 13 residues. The CDR3 nucleotides read TGTGCCATCCGTGTTGCAGGGGTGGATACGCAGTATTTT. Translation: CAIRVAGVDTQYF.

The V call is TRBV29-1, the J call TRBJ2-3; the match to TRBD2 covers 7 bases. Germline lookup yields CDR1 SQVTM and CDR2 ANQGSEA. With 2 bases clipped from V and 2 bases from J, the junction kept 7 bases outside the gene matches. The CDR3 is made up of 15 amino acids. The CDR3 loop is CSVERAGRVTDTQYF. In DNA form, the CDR3 reads TGCAGCGTTGAAAGGGCAGGGAGGGTCACAGATACGCAGTATTTT.

The CDR3 loop reads CASSGFRDSYGYTF. In DNA, the CDR3 is TGCGCCAGCAGCGGGTTTCGGGACAGCTATGGCTACACCTTC. This chain joins TRBV5-1 and TRBJ1-2; 7 bases map to TRBD1. The CDR3 extends over 14 amino acids. The trim removed 4 bases at V and 4 bases at J, leaving 7 bases unmatched. Germline V gene lookup returns CDR1 SGHRS and CDR2 YFSETQ.

This clone showed up just once. The J gene is TRBJ1-1, the V gene TRBV5-1; D is undetermined. This CDR3 spans 14 amino acids. CDR1 is SGHRS and CDR2 is YFSETQ in the germline V gene. V shed 0 bases and J shed 1 base, with 7 bases lying between them. DNA for the CDR3: TGCGCCAGCAGCTTGGCACGGCAGAACACTGAAGCTTTCTTT. It encodes CASSLARQNTEAFF.

This clone occurred once. The chain uses TRBV11-2 and TRBJ2-5; D possibly uses TRBD1 or TRBD2 (5 bases each). The CDR3 consists of 17 residues. Germline lookup yields CDR1 SGHAT and CDR2 FQNNGV. The V gene lost 5 bases and the J gene lost 4 bases, with 23 bases spanning the gap. The chain's CDR3 is CASSHLGAGQIGETQYF. CDR3 sequence (DNA): TGTGCCAGCAGCCACCTCGGGGCGGGCCAGATCGGAGAGACCCAGTACTTC.

In this sample, this clone turned up once. The chain recombines TRBV4-2 with TRBJ2-3, with D perhaps TRBD1 or TRBD2 (6 bases each). Trimming left V 1 base short and J 6 bases short, with 17 bases between. The V gene's germline CDR1 is LGHNA and CDR2 YNFKEQ. The CDR3 is made up of 16 amino acids. CDR3 protein: CASSQVGGRRIDTQYF. The CDR3 coding sequence is TGTGCCAGCAGCCAAGTAGGGGGGAGGAGGATTGATACGCAGTATTTT.

The table lists this clone with a count of one. The V and J genes are TRBV11-3 and TRBJ2-7; possibly TRBD1 for D (5 bases). Germline V gene lookup returns CDR1 SGHNT and CDR2 YENEEA. V shed 6 bases and J shed 0 bases, with 6 bases lying between them. The CDR3 is made up of 12 amino acids. The CDR3 DNA sequence: TGTGCCAGCAGACAGGACTCCTACGAGCAGTACTTC. Residues: CASRQDSYEQYF. Looking up the rest from reference TRBV11-3 and TRBJ2-7 gives the full variable domain: EAGVVQSPRYKIIEKKQPVAFWCNPISGHNTLYWYLQNLGQGPELLIRYENEEAVDDSQLPKDRFSAERLKGVDSTLKIQPAELGDSAVYLCASRQDSYEQYFGPGTRLTVT.

This chain uses TRBV14 with TRBJ1-1, with 9 bases aligning to TRBD1. Looked up from germline, CDR1 is SGHDN and CDR2 is FVKESK. This CDR3 spans 12 amino acids. The trim removed 3 bases at V and 10 bases at J, leaving 3 bases unmatched. CDR3 nucleotide sequence: TGTGCCAGCAGCCATACAGGGGGCAGAGCTTTCTTT. Encoded protein: CASSHTGGRAFF.